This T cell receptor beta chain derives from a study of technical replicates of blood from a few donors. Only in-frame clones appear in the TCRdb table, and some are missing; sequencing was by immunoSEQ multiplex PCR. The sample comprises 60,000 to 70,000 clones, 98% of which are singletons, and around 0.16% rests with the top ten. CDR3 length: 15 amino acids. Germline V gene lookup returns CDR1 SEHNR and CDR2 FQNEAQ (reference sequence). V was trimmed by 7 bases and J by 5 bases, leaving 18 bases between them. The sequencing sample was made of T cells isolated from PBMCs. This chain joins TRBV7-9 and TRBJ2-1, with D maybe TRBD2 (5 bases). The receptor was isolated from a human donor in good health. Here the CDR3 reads CASTLRSGSHNEQFF. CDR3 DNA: TGTGCCAGCACCCTCCGGAGCGGCAGCCACAATGAGCAGTTCTTC. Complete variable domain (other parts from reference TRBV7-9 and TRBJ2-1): DTGVSQNPRHKITKRGQNVTFRCDPISEHNRLYWYRQTLGQGPEFLTYFQNEAQLEKSRLLSDRFSAERPKGSFSTLEIQRTEQGDSAMYLCASTLRSGSHNEQFFGPGTRLTVL.